A selection of T cell receptor beta chains follows, all from one sample in a study of glioma-infiltrating T cells. TCRdb independently ran MiXCR on the multiplex PCR reads; one entry per CDR3 protein. The table shows approximately 110,000 distinct CDR3 sequences, with 20% to 30% occurring only once. Sequenced material: glioma tissue, nonneoplastic brain tissue, or PBMCs (not recorded which). The receptors come from a human donor with low-grade glioma or glioblastoma, undergoing nonglioma brain surgery, or in good health (not recorded which). CDR3s include the opening cysteine and the closing phenylalanine or tryptophan. D genes are given only for firm matches. Size values are once, few and many counts, or a class for expanded clones, and some rows have none.

D gene: NA
clone size: many
J gene: TRBJ2-3
V gene: TRBV2
CDR3 protein: CASRALDTQYF
CDR3 DNA: TGTGCCAGCAGAGCGTTAGATACGCAGTATTTT

D gene: NA
clone size: many
J gene: TRBJ1-1
V gene: TRBV14
CDR3 protein: CASSQETNTEAFF
CDR3 DNA: TGTGCCAGCAGCCAAGAAACAAACACTGAAGCTTTCTTT

D gene: NA
clone size: many
J gene: TRBJ2-3
V gene: TRBV4-3
CDR3 protein: CASSQDYFTDTQYF
CDR3 DNA: TGCGCCAGCAGCCAAGACTACTTCACAGATACGCAGTATTTT

D gene: TRBD2
clone size: NA
J gene: TRBJ2-1
V gene: TRBV6-2/TRBV6-3
CDR3 protein: CASSRATSGSDEQFF
CDR3 DNA: TGTGCCAGCAGTCGGGCGACTAGCGGGTCCGATGAGCAGTTCTTC

D gene: NA
clone size: once
J gene: TRBJ2-1
V gene: TRBV7-2
CDR3 protein: CASSQGRATSYNEQFF
CDR3 DNA: TGCGCCAGCAGCCAAGGCCGGGCCACCTCCTACAATGAGCAGTTCTTC

D gene: NA
clone size: NA
J gene: TRBJ1-1
V gene: TRBV6-5
CDR3 protein: CASSYQASNTEAFF
CDR3 DNA: TGTGCCAGCAGTTACCAGGCCTCGAACACTGAAGCTTTCTTT

D gene: NA
clone size: many
J gene: TRBJ2-7
V gene: TRBV20-1
CDR3 protein: CSSWTVAYEQYF
CDR3 DNA: TGCAGTTCCTGGACAGTCGCCTACGAGCAGTACTTC

D gene: TRBD2
clone size: NA
J gene: TRBJ2-5
V gene: TRBV3-1
CDR3 protein: CASSHSRASGGNSPETQYF
CDR3 DNA: TGTGCCAGCAGCCATTCGCGGGCTAGCGGGGGGAACAGCCCAGAGACCCAGTACTTC

D gene: NA
clone size: NA
J gene: TRBJ1-5
V gene: TRBV9
CDR3 protein: CAGSVAGDNQPQHF
CDR3 DNA: TGTGCCGGCAGCGTAGCAGGGGACAATCAGCCCCAGCATTTT

D gene: TRBD2
clone size: NA
J gene: TRBJ2-1
V gene: TRBV19
CDR3 protein: CASSFDSGAHNEQFF
CDR3 DNA: TGTGCCAGTAGTTTTGATAGCGGGGCCCACAATGAGCAGTTCTTC

D gene: NA
clone size: many
J gene: TRBJ2-1
V gene: TRBV18
CDR3 protein: CASSPAGTSSYNEQFF
CDR3 DNA: TGTGCCAGCTCCCCCGCCGGGACCAGCTCCTACAATGAGCAGTTCTTC

D gene: NA
clone size: few
J gene: TRBJ1-3
V gene: TRBV29-1
CDR3 protein: CSVQGTSLSLSGNTIYF
CDR3 DNA: TGCAGTGTTCAGGGTACCTCACTCTCTCTCTCTGGAAACACCATATATTTT

D gene: NA
clone size: many
J gene: TRBJ2-5
V gene: TRBV29-1
CDR3 protein: CSLAPGRALETQYF
CDR3 DNA: TGCAGCCTTGCCCCAGGCAGGGCGTTGGAGACCCAGTACTTC

D gene: TRBD2
clone size: many
J gene: TRBJ2-3
V gene: TRBV24-1
CDR3 protein: CATSDSGLAGGLDTQYF
CDR3 DNA: TGTGCCACCAGTGATTCCGGACTAGCGGGGGGGCTAGATACGCAGTATTTT

D gene: NA
clone size: many
J gene: TRBJ2-4
V gene: TRBV5-6
CDR3 protein: CASSLVRQIGVAKNIQYF
CDR3 DNA: TGTGCCAGCAGCTTGGTCAGACAGATAGGCGTAGCCAAAAACATTCAGTACTTC

D gene: NA
clone size: NA
J gene: TRBJ1-2
V gene: TRBV27
CDR3 protein: CASSFGRLGYNYTF
CDR3 DNA: TGTGCCAGCAGTTTTGGCCGCCTTGGCTATAACTACACCTTC

D gene: NA
clone size: many
J gene: TRBJ1-1
V gene: TRBV29-1
CDR3 protein: CSVDGMNTEAFF
CDR3 DNA: TGCAGCGTTGACGGTATGAACACTGAAGCTTTCTTT

D gene: TRBD1
clone size: NA
J gene: TRBJ1-6
V gene: TRBV19
CDR3 protein: CASSIPGTGTPLHF
CDR3 DNA: TGTGCCAGTAGTATTCCCGGGACAGGCACCCCCCTCCACTTT

D gene: NA
clone size: NA
J gene: TRBJ2-1
V gene: TRBV7-3
CDR3 protein: CASSLVSSYNGQFF
CDR3 DNA: TGTGCCAGCAGCTTGGTCAGTTCTTACAATGGGCAGTTCTTC

D gene: TRBD2
clone size: NA
J gene: TRBJ2-1
V gene: TRBV28
CDR3 protein: CDNSALGGRSGEQFF
CDR3 DNA: TGTGACAACAGTGCGCTGGGAGGGAGGAGCGGTGAGCAGTTCTTC

D gene: TRBD1
clone size: NA
J gene: TRBJ1-2
V gene: TRBV3-1
CDR3 protein: CASNPGDRTYGYTF
CDR3 DNA: TGTGCCAGCAACCCGGGGGACAGAACCTATGGCTACACCTTC

D gene: NA
clone size: many
J gene: TRBJ1-5
V gene: TRBV7-8
CDR3 protein: CASSFRDGNQPQHF
CDR3 DNA: TGTGCCAGCAGCTTTAGGGACGGAAATCAGCCCCAGCATTTT

D gene: NA
clone size: many
J gene: TRBJ2-7
V gene: TRBV7-2
CDR3 protein: CASSLLALEQYF
CDR3 DNA: TGTGCCAGCAGCTTACTAGCTCTCGAGCAGTACTTC

D gene: NA
clone size: NA
J gene: TRBJ1-5
V gene: TRBV5-1
CDR3 protein: CASSLERQGLDHPQHF
CDR3 DNA: TGCGCCAGCAGCTTGGAAAGGCAGGGCCTCGATCATCCCCAGCATTTT

D gene: TRBD2
clone size: many
J gene: TRBJ2-5
V gene: TRBV15
CDR3 protein: CATSRTSGSDETQYF
CDR3 DNA: TGTGCCACCAGCAGAACCAGCGGGAGTGATGAGACCCAGTACTTC

D gene: TRBD2
clone size: many
J gene: TRBJ2-7
V gene: TRBV20-1
CDR3 protein: CSAPGGLADYEQYF
CDR3 DNA: TGCAGTGCCCCAGGGGGACTAGCGGACTACGAGCAGTACTTC

D gene: NA
clone size: many
J gene: TRBJ1-1
V gene: TRBV29-1
CDR3 protein: CSVYPPNTEAFF
CDR3 DNA: TGCAGCGTCTACCCCCCGAACACTGAAGCTTTCTTT

D gene: NA
clone size: many
J gene: TRBJ2-1
V gene: TRBV7-6
CDR3 protein: CASSSRLVEQFF
CDR3 DNA: TGTGCCAGCAGCTCTCGACTTGTTGAGCAGTTCTTC

D gene: NA
clone size: many
J gene: TRBJ1-5
V gene: TRBV25-1
CDR3 protein: CASSERGSDQPQHF
CDR3 DNA: TGTGCCAGCAGTGAGAGGGGAAGTGATCAGCCCCAGCATTTT

D gene: NA
clone size: many
J gene: TRBJ2-3
V gene: TRBV20-1
CDR3 protein: CSARKAGRTDTQYF
CDR3 DNA: TGCAGTGCTAGAAAAGCAGGGAGGACAGATACGCAGTATTTT

D gene: NA
clone size: few
J gene: TRBJ1-1
V gene: TRBV7-8
CDR3 protein: CASSCLNTEAFF
CDR3 DNA: TGTGCCAGCAGTTGTTTGAACACTGAAGCTTTCTTT

D gene: NA
clone size: few
J gene: TRBJ2-5
V gene: TRBV5-6
CDR3 protein: CASSLAGRWQETQYF
CDR3 DNA: TGTGCCAGCAGCTTGGCCGGCAGGTGGCAGGAGACCCAGTACTTC

D gene: NA
clone size: many
J gene: TRBJ1-1
V gene: TRBV20-1
CDR3 protein: CSAPTGASTFF
CDR3 DNA: TGCAGTGCCCCCACGGGTGCGTCGACTTTCTTT

D gene: NA
clone size: many
J gene: TRBJ2-3
V gene: TRBV5-1
CDR3 protein: CASSISGFTDTQYF
CDR3 DNA: TGCGCCAGCAGCATTAGCGGCTTCACAGATACGCAGTATTTT

D gene: TRBD1
clone size: many
J gene: TRBJ2-1
V gene: TRBV19
CDR3 protein: CASKKGASYNEQFF
CDR3 DNA: TGTGCCAGTAAAAAGGGGGCCTCCTACAATGAGCAGTTCTTC

D gene: NA
clone size: NA
J gene: TRBJ1-6
V gene: TRBV20-1
CDR3 protein: CSARDHWANSPLHF
CDR3 DNA: TGCAGTGCTAGAGATCACTGGGCCAATTCACCCCTCCACTTT

D gene: NA
clone size: many
J gene: TRBJ2-7
V gene: TRBV7-9
CDR3 protein: CASSPAFRNYEQYF
CDR3 DNA: TGTGCCAGCAGCCCAGCCTTTCGAAACTACGAGCAGTACTTC

D gene: NA
clone size: many
J gene: TRBJ2-7
V gene: TRBV5-1
CDR3 protein: CASRGVAPEEQYF
CDR3 DNA: TGCGCCAGCAGAGGGGTAGCTCCTGAGGAGCAGTACTTC

D gene: TRBD2
clone size: NA
J gene: TRBJ2-1
V gene: TRBV6-2/TRBV6-3
CDR3 protein: CASSYSGTSDYNEQFF
CDR3 DNA: TGTGCCAGCAGTTACTCCGGGACTAGCGATTACAATGAGCAGTTCTTC

D gene: TRBD2
clone size: many
J gene: TRBJ2-1
V gene: TRBV15
CDR3 protein: CATSTREGLYNEQFF
CDR3 DNA: TGTGCCACCAGTACTCGGGAGGGCCTATACAATGAGCAGTTCTTC

D gene: NA
clone size: NA
J gene: TRBJ1-5
V gene: TRBV29-1
CDR3 protein: CSVEDPGLAGGAQHF
CDR3 DNA: TGCAGCGTTGAAGATCCGGGTCTCGCCGGGGGTGCCCAGCATTTT

D gene: TRBD1
clone size: many
J gene: TRBJ2-7
V gene: TRBV7-2
CDR3 protein: CASSAGTGMYYPYEQYF
CDR3 DNA: TGTGCCAGCAGCGCCGGGACAGGGATGTATTACCCTTACGAGCAGTACTTC

D gene: TRBD1
clone size: many
J gene: TRBJ2-7
V gene: TRBV2
CDR3 protein: CASRRQGQAYEQYF
CDR3 DNA: TGTGCCAGCAGAAGACAGGGGCAGGCCTACGAGCAGTACTTC

D gene: TRBD2
clone size: many
J gene: TRBJ2-3
V gene: TRBV11-2
CDR3 protein: CASSLVLAGGLGQYF
CDR3 DNA: TGTGCCAGCAGCTTAGTACTAGCGGGGGGGCTAGGGCAGTATTTT

D gene: TRBD1
clone size: many
J gene: TRBJ2-2
V gene: TRBV12-3/TRBV12-4
CDR3 protein: CASRRGQGRAGELFF
CDR3 DNA: TGTGCCAGCAGACGGGGACAGGGTAGGGCCGGGGAGCTGTTTTTT

D gene: TRBD2
clone size: many
J gene: TRBJ2-3
V gene: TRBV20-1
CDR3 protein: CSAISGRAGTDTQYF
CDR3 DNA: TGCAGTGCTATTAGCGGGAGGGCCGGGACAGATACGCAGTATTTT

D gene: TRBD1
clone size: many
J gene: TRBJ2-1
V gene: TRBV7-2
CDR3 protein: CASTRDRGSNEQFF
CDR3 DNA: TGTGCCAGCACCCGGGACAGGGGGAGCAATGAGCAGTTCTTC

D gene: TRBD1
clone size: NA
J gene: TRBJ2-3
V gene: TRBV27
CDR3 protein: CASSKTGGTDTQYF
CDR3 DNA: TGTGCCAGCAGTAAGACAGGGGGTACAGATACGCAGTATTTT

D gene: NA
clone size: many
J gene: TRBJ2-3
V gene: TRBV6-2/TRBV6-3
CDR3 protein: CASSLRGTDTQYF
CDR3 DNA: TGTGCCAGCAGCTTAAGGGGCACAGATACGCAGTATTTT

D gene: TRBD1
clone size: NA
J gene: TRBJ1-5
V gene: TRBV20-1
CDR3 protein: CSARGQGSNNQPRHF
CDR3 DNA: TGCAGTGCTAGGGGACAGGGTAGTAACAATCAGCCCCGGCATTTT

D gene: TRBD1
clone size: many
J gene: TRBJ1-6
V gene: TRBV27
CDR3 protein: CASSFKTTGIMNSPLHF
CDR3 DNA: TGTGCCAGCAGTTTTAAAACGACAGGGATTATGAATTCACCCCTCCACTTT

D gene: TRBD1
clone size: once
J gene: TRBJ2-5
V gene: TRBV11-1
CDR3 protein: CASSPYTGGRETQYF
CDR3 DNA: TGTGCCAGCAGCCCATATACAGGGGGGCGAGAGACCCAGTACTTC

D gene: NA
clone size: many
J gene: TRBJ1-1
V gene: TRBV20-1
CDR3 protein: CSAREAVTHTEAFF
CDR3 DNA: TGCAGTGCTAGAGAGGCCGTCACGCACACTGAAGCTTTCTTT

D gene: TRBD1
clone size: NA
J gene: TRBJ1-2
V gene: TRBV11-2
CDR3 protein: CASSFGQGGGYTF
CDR3 DNA: TGTGCCAGCAGCTTCGGACAGGGCGGTGGCTACACCTTC

D gene: TRBD1
clone size: few
J gene: TRBJ1-1
V gene: TRBV19
CDR3 protein: CASRAQGSEAFF
CDR3 DNA: TGTGCCAGTAGGGCACAGGGGAGTGAAGCTTTCTTT